This TCR beta chain comes out of a study of T-cell memory formation after mild COVID-19. Study-level results: Specificity for SARS-CoV-2 was not confirmed among the second-wave clones peaking on day 37. A subset of responding clones appeared in pre-infection memory, suggesting cross-reactive memory joined.

Of note for this clonotype: Its specificity is not known.

TCRalpha and TCRbeta libraries used 5'RACE with constant-segment primers and UMIs. Via MiXCR, TCRdb re-called the 5' RACE reads, giving one row per CDR3 protein. Of approximately 300,000 distinct CDR3 sequences listed, 8.2% are singletons. The germline gives CDR1 LGHNA, CDR2 YSLEER. The CDR3 covers 18 residues. V lost 3 bases and J lost 2; bases outside the gene matches: 12. J is TRBJ2-1 and V is TRBV4-3, with TRBD2 matching over 8 bases. What was sequenced was PBMCs or a T cell subset sorted from them (not recorded which). This receptor was identified in a man aged 18 to 30 who had mild COVID-19 (a few samples of this study predate the infection). Cell type and time point are not known. The CDR3 sequence: CASSHQGPGLGPYNEQFF. CDR3 nucleotides: TGCGCCAGCAGCCACCAGGGGCCGGGACTAGGACCCTACAATGAGCAGTTCTTC.